This T cell receptor (beta chain) was documented in a study of molecular identifiers for immune sequencing clone quantification. Notes on the study in general: Highly expanded clones may be undercounted when identical TCR molecules share barcodes. Detecting spiked Jurkat TCR RNA from one cell among roughly 900,000 naive cells was reportedly possible. More than 97% of effector molecules, versus under 1% of naive-cell molecules, belonged to clones above 20 RNA copies.

Both previously described methods and listed TCR primers were employed to make bulk TCR libraries. MiXCR, run by TCRdb on the PCR reads, gives a single entry per CDR3 protein. Counted here are 63,000 or so distinct CDR3 sequences, less than 20% occurring once; the ten biggest clones make up 1.3% to 1.5%. The CDR3 loop spans 16 amino acids. CDR1 is SNHLY, CDR2 FYNNEI, per germline. Trimming took off 3 bases at V and 2 bases at J, with 14 bases between the two ends. This clonotype was seen only a few times. Its target is not known. The sample consisted of naive CD8+ T cells from blood, with Jurkat cell RNA spiked in. Subset denoted: FACS-sorted CD8+CD4-CCR7+CD45RA+ naive T cells. The TCR was taken from a human donor in good health. Some libraries in this study had Jurkat cell RNA spiked in. The chain carries TRBV2 and TRBJ2-1; D gene unclear. The CDR3: CASSDQWLGTYNEQFF. In DNA, the CDR3 is TGTGCCAGCAGTGATCAGTGGCTAGGTACCTACAATGAGCAGTTCTTC.